This TCR beta chain was documented in a study of T-cell memory formation after mild COVID-19. Study findings and constraints: There was a balanced CD4/CD8 profile in clones contracting day 15 to 85, and later expanders leaned CD4+. SARS-CoV-2 specificity of second-wave clones peaking day 37 was unconfirmed. Mostly located in CM and EM were contracting CD4+ clones, with contracting CD8+ clones located in EMRA.

5'RACE, which relied on constant-segment primers, yielded TCR alpha and TCR beta cDNA libraries carrying sample barcodes and UMIs. From the 5' RACE reads, TCRdb called clonotypes with MiXCR, one entry per CDR3 protein. Here the sample spans a few hundred thousand distinct CDR3 sequences, less than 20% being singletons. Turning to this clonotype: What it recognizes is unknown.

Germline CDR1 is SGHRS and CDR2 is YFSETQ. The CDR3 runs to 17 residues. V lost 4 bases and J 0 bases, leaving 19 bases between the germline ends. This rearrangement joins TRBV5-1 to TRBJ1-2; D may be TRBD1 (5 bases). The source of this sequence is a man younger than 35 who had mild COVID-19 (a few samples of this study predate the infection). Cell type and time point are not known. The sequencing sample was made of PBMCs or a T cell subset sorted from them (not recorded which). The CDR3 sequence: CASSPSDGTATNYGYTF. Written as DNA, the CDR3 is TGCGCCAGCAGCCCGTCCGATGGGACCGCTACTAACTATGGCTACACCTTC.